What follows describes a single T cell receptor beta chain. This clone was observed a single time. Its recognized antigen is unknown. No base qualities exist here, and no much larger clone lies one base off it. The source of the sample is a study of cytomegalovirus exposure and HLA in healthy donors (dated 2017 in TCRdb). Study-wide context: An earlier analysis of several hundred of the donors reported approximately 270 Gb of sequence data and approximately 110 million unique TCR beta sequences from about 180 million T cells. An earlier analysis of 500 to 750 of the donors applied high-throughput TCR beta sequencing to assess whether each TCR beta V gene segment acted as functional or pseudogenic. A later genetic analysis took genome-wide SNP genotypes for about three fifths of the 666 donors and used that subset as a discovery cohort. About five DR-DQ haplotypes were treated as single units for association and clustering because of strong linkage in the cohort. Of the approximately 400 genotyped donors, roughly 80% fell in the genetic ancestry cluster associated with self-reported Caucasian donors. On average, roughly 250,000 unique TCR beta nucleotide sequences were sequenced per donor among about 400 genotyped donors of the cohort, with around 19% of those sequences being non-productive. Rather than using new phenotypic data, the later analysis identified candidate immune exposures from TCR beta sequences and from how often those sequences occurred across donors. Besides the first cohort of roughly 700 subjects, a separate validation cohort made up of over 100 different subjects was used. The study combined high-throughput TCR immunosequencing, statistical association of individual TCRs with disease status, and machine learning to predict cytomegalovirus infection status. HLA typing included class I and class II loci at four-digit resolution. All discovery cohort repertoires had been generated using a single sequencing platform. Donor age, sex, ethnicity and CMV serostatus were compiled alongside the repertoire data. The aim of the study was to test whether cataloging public T cell receptors could identify signatures of past pathogen exposure. An early release that covered fewer than 750 HLA-typed donors contained 300 to 350 gigabases of sequencing data and some 87 million unique TCR sequences. The T cell repertoires of several hundred subjects were profiled by immunosequencing and related to cytomegalovirus serostatus. The number of donors typed differed by locus, with roughly 629-640 for A, B, C, DRB1 and DQB1, roughly 520 for DQA1, some 570 for DPA1, and under 490 for DPB1. A later analysis re-examined previously published TCR beta repertoires from about 670 donors and added high-resolution HLA genotyping to investigate patterns of TCR occurrence.

The cohort comprised fewer than 750 healthy bone marrow donors. At the time of sampling, every cohort member was nominally healthy, though immune exposures that went unrecorded were likely present. The donor tested CMV seronegative, placing the donor among the approximately 360 seronegative members of the cohort. Every donor gave a peripheral blood sample, and the peripheral blood mononuclear cells from that sample were used for TCR beta sequencing. Genomic DNA extraction from the blood cell samples was performed with the Qiagen DNeasy Blood Extraction Kit. The CDR3 contains 15 residues, cysteine and phenylalanine counted. Just CDR3 DNA is preserved here, 45 bases in frame from base 1. V is reduced by 4 bases and J by 4 bases, leaving a spacing of 13 bases between them. From the germline V gene, CDR1 is SGHTA and CDR2 is FQGNSA. Points the paper makes about the study in general: In a later genetic analysis, fewer N-insertions in productive TCRs were reported among donors in an Asian-associated ancestry cluster than the roughly 640-donor mean. Correlated functional status among segregating V segments might reflect linkage disequilibrium, but an unknown experimental factor could not be ruled out. The presence/absence analyses assumed that sequencing depth was roughly uniform across donors, and that assumption may not be true. In this cohort, only TCR beta chains were sequenced, and detectable features were limited by the absence of alpha or paired-chain data. A later analysis found that TCR association rates varied across HLA loci, with DRB1 alleles showing the most associated TCRs and HLA-C alleles the fewest. Assigning TCR associations to individual alleles was difficult when HLA alleles, especially DR and DQ, strongly co-occurred. For the cohort, immune exposure information was limited to CMV serostatus. An earlier analysis of approximately 540 of the donors showed that most TCR beta V segments appeared in productive rearrangements either about 87% or about 30% of the time, which broadly matched IMGT annotations. In a later genetic analysis, a missense DCLRE1C variant was associated with V-gene and J-gene trimming of TCR beta chains, and the association was replicated in an independent cohort. The classifier was reported to diagnose cytomegalovirus status with high specificity and sensitivity in both the original cohort and the validation cohort. Some IMGT-functional V segments, including TRBV6-2 and TRBV6-3, could not be told apart with the 87-base-pair reads, so those segments were excluded. The authors suggested that the approach could potentially be generalized to other disease states and immunological phenotypes. Most CMV-associated TCR beta chains appeared to be HLA-restricted in a later analysis, and the HLA associations seemed to be driven largely by CMV exposure. A further reported finding was that TCR beta sequences accurately predicted the HLA-A and HLA-B alleles for most subjects in the first cohort. HLA typing was unavailable for some donors at each locus, so association tests used only the typed subset. Most TCR sequences were seen in very few donors, while some public TCRs were found in many individuals. Because counts were too low, seventeen rarely observed V segments, including chromosome 9 orphons, were excluded from the earlier analysis of some 590 of the donors. In a later analysis, more than 15,000 TCR beta sequences were associated with specific HLA alleles at a false discovery rate of 0.05. Compared with equally common non-associated chains, HLA-associated TCR beta chains in a later analysis were more clonally expanded and had lower generation probabilities. A cluster of highly shared sequence variants was judged likely to represent a technical artifact of the sequencing pipeline. A total of about 180 TCR beta chains were listed by the study as associated with cytomegalovirus. Several of the top co-occurrence clusters appeared to be linked to parvovirus B19, influenza, CMV and Epstein-Barr virus, according to a later analysis. Three of the identified cytomegalovirus-associated TCR beta chains were confirmed in vitro to be specific for cytomegalovirus antigens.

Libraries were constructed by the immunoSEQ multiplex PCR assay. The multiplex PCR relied on a mix of 60 forward primers for TCR Vbeta segments and 13 reverse primers for TCR Jbeta segments. A multiplex PCR assay on genomic DNA amplified the CDR3 region of rearranged TCR beta genes. The amplified TCR beta libraries were sequenced on the Illumina HiSeq System as 87-base-pair reads. The study's processing was this. Across the 500 to 750 repertoires, a later analysis counted around 80 million unique TCR beta chains, roughly 11 million of which were shared by at least two donors. To remove PCR and sequencing errors, raw reads were error-corrected and collapsed into unique sequences using a nearest-neighbor algorithm that merged closely related sequences. CDR3 sequences were aligned to IMGT reference sequences to assign V, D and J gene segments. For a sequence to be retained, at least a six-nucleotide match to both a V gene segment and a J gene segment was required. A rearrangement was called productive if the CDR3 had no stop codons and remained in frame with V and J, and every other rearrangement was called non-productive. Following IMGT convention, CDR3 was defined as the stretch from the second conserved V-encoded cysteine up to the conserved J-encoded phenylalanine. The earlier analysis of about 610 of the donors excluded any sequence lacking an unambiguous match to a single V gene segment. An earlier analysis of a few hundred of the donors classified V segments as functional when productive rearrangements were above 56.7% and as segregating when the standard deviation between donors was above 5%. A statistical classification framework was developed to diagnose cytomegalovirus status using the catalog of TCR beta chain sequences. In a later analysis, V and J genes were assigned by comparing TCR nucleotide sequences against IMGT/GENE-DB human TR gene sequences. The TCRdist pipeline was used in a later analysis to assign CDR3 sequences and most-parsimonious VDJ recombination scenarios. In a later analysis, each TCR beta chain was defined by its CDR3 amino acid sequence together with its V-gene family, and reads without a unique V-gene family were excluded. To address suspected cross-contamination and a sequencing artifact, a later analysis removed a few hundred highly shared, low-generation-probability nucleotide sequences. In a later analysis, a clonal expansion index for each public chain was calculated from normalized within-repertoire ranks of inferred template counts. In a later analysis, generation probabilities were computed with a VDJ recombination model fitted to out-of-frame rearrangements, and the resulting probabilities were checked against IGoR. Hypergeometric tests were used in a later analysis to score TCR-TCR, TCR-HLA and TCR-CMV co-occurrence, with a repertoire-size bias correction applied to the TCR pairs. In a later analysis, false discovery rates were estimated by permuting HLA or CMV assignments 20 times. A later analysis grouped co-occurring TCRs with DBSCAN, adding TCRdist sequence similarity when clustering within HLA-allele-positive subsets. Repertoires with fewer than 30,000 or more than 120,000 public chains were left out of co-occurrence clustering, as were several repertoires with anomalous nucleotide sharing. TCRdb obtained this table from immuneACCESS and retained in-frame rearrangements with V and J assigned. These tables miss some clones; where compared with another copy, unresolved V genes account for less than half of the shortfall, and the remainder is unexplained. V and J calls and clone size are given by that table; D and trimming were obtained from the DNA. A total of more than 140,000 clones appear in this sample, roughly 73% of them only once. The top ten clones comprise around 1.5% of the sample.

The sequence derives from a female donor in good health and CMV-seronegative. Source material: PBMCs. The chain couples TRBV7-2 to TRBJ1-4; the D gene lacks a confident call. The bases are TGTGCCAGCAGCTCTCCCCCGGGTGGTAATGAAAAACTGTTTTTT. It translates to CASSSPPGGNEKLFF.